The 3 T cell receptor beta chains reported below all come from one sample, sequenced in a study of blood T cell repertoires in COVID-19. Libraries were prepared by immunoSEQ multiplex PCR; TCRdb keeps only in-frame clonotypes and omits some of them. The sample comprises tens of thousands of clones, approximately 86% of which are singletons, and about 4% rests with the top ten. Sequenced input: peripheral blood. The source is a man older than 75 with active COVID-19.

The rearrangement links TRBV18 to TRBJ2-7, with 10 bases that match TRBD2. The trim removed 6 bases at V and 7 bases at J, leaving 6 bases unmatched. In germline, CDR1 is KGHSH, CDR2 LQKENI. The CDR3 covers 13 residues. The CDR3 sequence is CASSNSGRKEQYF. DNA of the CDR3: TGTGCCAGCTCTAATAGCGGGAGGAAAGAGCAGTACTTC. The full variable domain, with the rest looked up from reference TRBV18 and TRBJ2-7, is NAGVMQNPRHLVRRRGQEARLRCSPMKGHSHVYWYRQLPEEGLKFMVYLQKENIIDESGMPKERFSAEFPKEGPSILRIQQVVRGDSAAYFCASSNSGRKEQYFGPGTRLTVT.

V is TRBV28 and J is TRBJ1-3, with D unclear. Germline assignment: CDR1 MDHEN and CDR2 SYDVKM. CDR3 length: 13 residues. V lost 3 bases to trimming and J lost 4 bases, with 7 bases between them. The CDR3 DNA reads TGTGCCAGCAGTTTGGGGAGGGGAAACACCATATATTTT. Its translation is CASSLGRGNTIYF.

The CDR3 region has the DNA TGTGCCAGCAGCCAATCGAGCAATCAGCCCCAGCATTTT. It is translated as CASSQSSNQPQHF. The rearrangement uses TRBV4-2 and TRBJ1-5; D unresolved. Trimming took off 2 bases at V and 1 base at J, with 3 bases between the two ends. CDR1 is LGHNA and CDR2 is YNFKEQ in the germline V gene. The CDR3 contains 13 residues.